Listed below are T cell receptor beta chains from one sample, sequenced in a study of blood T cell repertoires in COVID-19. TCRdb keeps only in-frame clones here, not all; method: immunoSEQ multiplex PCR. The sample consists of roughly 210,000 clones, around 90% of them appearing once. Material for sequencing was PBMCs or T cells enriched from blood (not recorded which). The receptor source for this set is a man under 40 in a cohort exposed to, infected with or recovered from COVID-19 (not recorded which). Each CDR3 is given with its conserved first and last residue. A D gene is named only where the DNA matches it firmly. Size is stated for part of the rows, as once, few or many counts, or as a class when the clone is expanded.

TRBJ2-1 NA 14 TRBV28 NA CASEGINSGREQFF TGTGCCAGCGAGGGAATCAATAGTGGTCGGGAGCAGTTCTTC
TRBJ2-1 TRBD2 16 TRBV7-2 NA CASSFRTSGIYNEQFF TGTGCCAGCAGCTTTCGGACTAGCGGGATTTACAATGAGCAGTTCTTC
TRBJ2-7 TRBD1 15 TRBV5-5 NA CASRGDREISYEQYF TGTGCCAGCAGGGGGGACAGGGAGATATCCTACGAGCAGTACTTC
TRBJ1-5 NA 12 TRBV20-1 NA CSASKGSQPQHF TGCAGTGCTAGTAAGGGGTCTCAGCCCCAGCATTTT
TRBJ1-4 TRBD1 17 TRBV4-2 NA CASSQDLYLGTDEKLFF TGTGCCAGCAGCCAAGATCTGTATCTCGGGACAGACGAAAAACTGTTTTTT
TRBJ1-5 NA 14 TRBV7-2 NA CASSAGVPNQPQHF TGTGCCAGCAGCGCAGGGGTCCCCAATCAGCCCCAGCATTTT
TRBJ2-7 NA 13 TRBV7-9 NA CASSWDGSYEQYF TGTGCCAGCAGCTGGGACGGGAGCTACGAGCAGTACTTC
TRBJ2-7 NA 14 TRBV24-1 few CATSAGVMAYEQYF TGTGCCACCAGTGCGGGGGTAATGGCCTACGAGCAGTACTTC
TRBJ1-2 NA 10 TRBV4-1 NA CASSTPIYTF TGCGCCAGTTCGACACCTATCTACACCTTC
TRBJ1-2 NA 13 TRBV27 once CASSSPGLDGYTF TGTGCCAGCTCCTCGCCCGGGTTGGATGGCTACACCTTC
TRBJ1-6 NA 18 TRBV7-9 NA CASSSTTGGSSYNSPLHF TGTGCCAGCAGCTCGACGACAGGTGGGAGCTCCTATAATTCACCCCTCCACTTT
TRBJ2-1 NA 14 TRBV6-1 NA CASSESRVGNEQFF TGTGCCAGCAGTGAATCGAGGGTTGGGAATGAGCAGTTCTTC
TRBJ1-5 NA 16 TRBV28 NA CASIQGVQHSNQPQHF TGTGCCAGCATACAAGGGGTCCAACATAGCAATCAGCCCCAGCATTTT
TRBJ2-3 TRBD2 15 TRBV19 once CASSLYLAGEDTQYF TGTGCCAGTAGTTTGTACCTAGCGGGAGAAGATACGCAGTATTTT
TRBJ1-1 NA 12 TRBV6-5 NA CASSYDRVKAFF TGTGCCAGCAGTTATGATCGGGTGAAGGCTTTCTTT
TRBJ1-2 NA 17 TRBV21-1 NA CASSKGGDRGRDYGYTF TGTGCCAGCAGCAAAGGGGGGGACAGGGGAAGAGACTATGGCTACACCTTC
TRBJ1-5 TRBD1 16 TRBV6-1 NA CASSARGQHSNQPQHF TGTGCCAGCAGTGCCAGGGGACAGCATAGCAATCAGCCCCAGCATTTT
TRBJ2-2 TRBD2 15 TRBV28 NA CASRPGTSETGELFF TGTGCCAGCAGGCCCGGGACTAGCGAGACCGGGGAGCTGTTTTTT
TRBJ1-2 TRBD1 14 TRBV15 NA CATSPPTGLDGYTF TGTGCCACCAGCCCCCCGACAGGGTTGGATGGCTACACCTTC
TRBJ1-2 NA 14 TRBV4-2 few CASSQDGTSGGYTF TGTGCCAGCAGCCAAGATGGGACATCGGGAGGCTACACCTTC
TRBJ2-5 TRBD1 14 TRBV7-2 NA CASSLGGGRETQYF TGTGCCAGCAGCTTAGGAGGGGGCCGAGAGACCCAGTACTTC
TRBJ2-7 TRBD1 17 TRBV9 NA CASSVDPQGAISGEQYF TGTGCCAGCAGCGTAGACCCCCAGGGGGCGATTTCGGGCGAGCAGTACTTC
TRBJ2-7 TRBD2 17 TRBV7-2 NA CASSPTTTSGRAYEQYF TGTGCCAGCAGCCCAACAACGACTAGCGGGAGGGCCTACGAGCAGTACTTC
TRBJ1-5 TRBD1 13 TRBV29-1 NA CSARTGGLGPQHF TGCAGCGCCAGGACAGGGGGTTTGGGTCCCCAGCATTTT
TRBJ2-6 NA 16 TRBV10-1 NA CASSANRDTGANVLTF TGCGCCAGCAGTGCCAACAGGGACACTGGGGCCAACGTCCTGACTTTC
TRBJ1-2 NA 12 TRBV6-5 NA CASSSPLRGYTF TGTGCCAGCAGTTCCCCTCTGAGGGGCTACACCTTC
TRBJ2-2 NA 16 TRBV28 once CASSPHRPLDTGELFF TGTGCCAGCAGTCCACACAGGCCCCTGGACACCGGGGAGCTGTTTTTT
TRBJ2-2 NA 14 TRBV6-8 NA CASFTRGNTGELFF TGTGCCAGTTTTACCCGGGGGAACACCGGGGAGCTGTTTTTT